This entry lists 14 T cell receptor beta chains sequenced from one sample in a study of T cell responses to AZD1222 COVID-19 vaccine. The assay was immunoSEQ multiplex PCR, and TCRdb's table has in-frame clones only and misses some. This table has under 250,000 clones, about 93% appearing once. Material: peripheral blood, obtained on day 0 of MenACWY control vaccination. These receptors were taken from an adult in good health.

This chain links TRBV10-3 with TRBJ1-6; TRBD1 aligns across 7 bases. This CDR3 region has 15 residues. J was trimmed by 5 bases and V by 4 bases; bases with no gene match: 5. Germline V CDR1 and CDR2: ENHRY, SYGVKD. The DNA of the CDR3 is TGTGCCATCAGTGCCCAGGGGACAGATAATTCACCCCTCCACTTT. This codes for CAISAQGTDNSPLHF.

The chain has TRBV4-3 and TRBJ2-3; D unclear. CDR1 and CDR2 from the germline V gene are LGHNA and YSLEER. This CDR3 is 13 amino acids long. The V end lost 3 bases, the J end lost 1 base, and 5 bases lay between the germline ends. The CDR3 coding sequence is TGCGCCAGCAGCCAGGGCCGCACAGATACGCAGTATTTT. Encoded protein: CASSQGRTDTQYF.

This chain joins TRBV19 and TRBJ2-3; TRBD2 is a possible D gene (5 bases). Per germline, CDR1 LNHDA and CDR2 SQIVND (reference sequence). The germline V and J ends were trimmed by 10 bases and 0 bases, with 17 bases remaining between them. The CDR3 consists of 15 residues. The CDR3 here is CATYGSGSSTDTQYF. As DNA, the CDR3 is TGTGCCACGTATGGGAGCGGCTCTAGCACAGATACGCAGTATTTT.

DNA for the CDR3: TGTGCCACCAGCTCGGGACACTATGAGCGAGGCTACACCTTC. Protein: CATSSGHYERGYTF. The chain uses TRBV15 and TRBJ1-2; possible D gene TRBD1, 6 bases. Between the trimmed V and J ends, which lost 5 bases and 8 bases, there was a span of 18 bases. Germline V gene data show CDR1 as LNHNV and CDR2 as YYDKDF (reference sequence). The CDR3 covers 14 residues.

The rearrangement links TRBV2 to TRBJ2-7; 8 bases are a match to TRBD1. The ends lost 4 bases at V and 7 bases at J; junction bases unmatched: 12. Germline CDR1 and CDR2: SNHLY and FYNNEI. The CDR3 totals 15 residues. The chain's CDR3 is CASSVTGQGMSEQYF. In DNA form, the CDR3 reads TGTGCCAGCAGTGTTACTGGACAGGGAATGAGTGAGCAGTACTTC.

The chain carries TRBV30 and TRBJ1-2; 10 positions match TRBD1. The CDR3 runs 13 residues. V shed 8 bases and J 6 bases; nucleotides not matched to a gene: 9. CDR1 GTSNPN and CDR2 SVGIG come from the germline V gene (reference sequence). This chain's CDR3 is CAQTGTGVDGYTF. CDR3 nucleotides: TGTGCCCAGACCGGGACAGGGGTGGATGGCTACACCTTC.

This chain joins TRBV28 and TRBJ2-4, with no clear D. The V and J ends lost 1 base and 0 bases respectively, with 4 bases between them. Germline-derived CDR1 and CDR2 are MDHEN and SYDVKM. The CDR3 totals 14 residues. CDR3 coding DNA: TGTGCCAGCAGTTTATTGATAGCCAAAAACATTCAGTACTTC. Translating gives CASSLLIAKNIQYF.

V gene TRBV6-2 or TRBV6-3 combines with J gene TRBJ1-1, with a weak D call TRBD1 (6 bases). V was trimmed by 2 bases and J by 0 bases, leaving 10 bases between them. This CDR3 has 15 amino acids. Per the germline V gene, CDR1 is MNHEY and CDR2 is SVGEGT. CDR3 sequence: CASSYGRGMNTEAFF. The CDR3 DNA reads TGTGCCAGCAGTTACGGCAGGGGCATGAACACTGAAGCTTTCTTT.

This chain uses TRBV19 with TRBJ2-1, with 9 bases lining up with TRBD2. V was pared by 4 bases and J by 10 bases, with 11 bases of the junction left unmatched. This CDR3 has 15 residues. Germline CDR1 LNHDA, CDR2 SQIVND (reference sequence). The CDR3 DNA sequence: TGTGCCAGTAGTAGGGCGGGGGGGTTGGTGGAAGAGCAGTTCTTC. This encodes CASSRAGGLVEEQFF.

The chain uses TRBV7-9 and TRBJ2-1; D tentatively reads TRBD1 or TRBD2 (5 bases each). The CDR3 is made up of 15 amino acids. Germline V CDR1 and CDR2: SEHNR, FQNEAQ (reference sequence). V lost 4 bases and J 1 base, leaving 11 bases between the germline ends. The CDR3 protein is CASSSVGRSYNEQFF. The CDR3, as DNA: TGTGCCAGCAGCTCCGTGGGACGGTCCTACAATGAGCAGTTCTTC.

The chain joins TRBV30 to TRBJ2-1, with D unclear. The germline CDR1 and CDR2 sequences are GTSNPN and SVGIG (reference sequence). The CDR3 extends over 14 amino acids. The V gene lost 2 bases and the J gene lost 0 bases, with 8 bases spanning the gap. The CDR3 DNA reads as TGTGCCTGGAGTAGGGCAGTCTCCTACAATGAGCAGTTCTTC. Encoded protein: CAWSRAVSYNEQFF.

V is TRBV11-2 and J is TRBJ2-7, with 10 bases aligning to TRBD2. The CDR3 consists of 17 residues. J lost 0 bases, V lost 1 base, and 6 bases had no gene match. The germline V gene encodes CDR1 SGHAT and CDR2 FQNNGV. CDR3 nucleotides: TGTGCCAGCAGCTTAGCTAGCGGGGGCTCTCACTCCTACGAGCAGTACTTC. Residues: CASSLASGGSHSYEQYF.

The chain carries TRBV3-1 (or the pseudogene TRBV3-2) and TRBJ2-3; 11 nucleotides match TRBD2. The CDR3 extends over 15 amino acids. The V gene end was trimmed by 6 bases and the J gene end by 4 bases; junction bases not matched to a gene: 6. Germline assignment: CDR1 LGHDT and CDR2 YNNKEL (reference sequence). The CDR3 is CASRVLAGGPDTQYF. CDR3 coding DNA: TGTGCCAGCAGAGTGCTAGCGGGGGGTCCAGATACGCAGTATTTT.

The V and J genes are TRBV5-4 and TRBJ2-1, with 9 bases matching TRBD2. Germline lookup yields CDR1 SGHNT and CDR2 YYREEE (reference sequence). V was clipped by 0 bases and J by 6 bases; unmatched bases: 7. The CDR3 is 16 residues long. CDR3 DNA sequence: TGTGCCAGCAGCTTGGCCGGGGCGGGGGGGCGCAATGAGCAGTTCTTC. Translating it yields CASSLAGAGGRNEQFF.